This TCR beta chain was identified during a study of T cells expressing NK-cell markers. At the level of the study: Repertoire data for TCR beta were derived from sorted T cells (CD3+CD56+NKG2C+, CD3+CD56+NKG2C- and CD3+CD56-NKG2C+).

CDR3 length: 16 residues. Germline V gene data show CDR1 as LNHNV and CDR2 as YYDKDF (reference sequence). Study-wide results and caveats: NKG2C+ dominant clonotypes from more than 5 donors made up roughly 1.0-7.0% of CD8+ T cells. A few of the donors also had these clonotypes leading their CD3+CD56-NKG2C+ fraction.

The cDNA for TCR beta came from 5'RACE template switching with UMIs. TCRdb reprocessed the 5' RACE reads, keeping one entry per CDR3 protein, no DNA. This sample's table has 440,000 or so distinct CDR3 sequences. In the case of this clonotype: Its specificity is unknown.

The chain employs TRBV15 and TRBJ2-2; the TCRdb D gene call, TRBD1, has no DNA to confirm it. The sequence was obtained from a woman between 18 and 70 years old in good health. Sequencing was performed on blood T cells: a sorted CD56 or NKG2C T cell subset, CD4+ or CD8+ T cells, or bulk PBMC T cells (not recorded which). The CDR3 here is CATSRVGALNTGELFF. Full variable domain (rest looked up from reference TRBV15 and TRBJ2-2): DAMVIQNPRYQVTQFGKPVTLSCSQTLNHNVMYWYQQKSSQAPKLLFHYYDKDFNNEADTPDNFQSRRPNTSFCFLDIRSPGLGDTAMYLCATSRVGALNTGELFFGEGSRLTVL.